This T cell receptor beta chain was documented in a study of T-cell memory formation after mild COVID-19 (dated by TCRdb to about 2021). Concerning the study at large: TCR sequence clusters from the two donors were found to be largely donor specific. In two donors, T-cell clones that expanded and contracted after mild COVID-19 were followed by sequencing TCRalpha and TCRbeta repertoires longitudinally. Two young, previously healthy adult volunteers made up the cohort, one male and one female. Paper-wide results and their limitations: Some responding clones were detected in pre-infection memory, suggesting pre-existing cross-reactive memory T cells joined the SARS-CoV-2 response. SARS-CoV-2 specificity of the second-wave clones peaking on day 37 was not confirmed. Only two mild cases were covered by the study, and larger cohorts that include severe cases with pre-infection samples were considered necessary. From day 15 to 85, contracting clones showed balanced CD4/CD8 phenotypes, whereas a second wave of clones that expanded from day 15 to 37 leaned towards CD4+. Contracting CD4+ clones were located mainly in the CM and EM memory subsets, whereas CD8+ clones were found to be enriched in EMRA.

Ficoll-Paque density gradient centrifugation was the method used to isolate PBMCs. Measured from the cysteine to the phenylalanine, the CDR3 is 15 residues long. The DNA shown is the 45-base CDR3, in frame from base 1. Based on the germline V gene, the CDR1 and CDR2 sequences are MNHEY and SVGAGI. V sheds 8 bases and J sheds 1 base, leaving 17 bases between their ends. Sequencing was performed on an Illumina NovaSeq 6000. TCRalpha and TCRbeta cDNA libraries were constructed by 5'RACE with constant-segment primers, with sample barcodes and unique molecular identifiers being introduced. RNA was extracted from every sample with Trizol reagent. Libraries were amplified in two PCR steps, with a second sample barcode and Illumina TruSeq adapters added in the second step. Libraries were sequenced on an Illumina NovaSeq with 2 x 150 bp paired-end reads. The study's own analysis went as follows. With migec v1.2.7, reads were demultiplexed and then collapsed into UMI-guided consensus sequences. With mixcr v2.1.11, UMI consensuses were aligned to TRA and TRB V and J templates and assembled into clonotypes. Clonotypes were classified as expanded or contracted when called significant by both edgeR and NoisET, with noise models trained on biological replicates. For edgeR calls, the cutoffs were a false discovery rate-adjusted p below 0.01 and a log2 fold-change threshold of 1. As an exploratory analysis of dynamics, PCA with hierarchical clustering was applied to max-normalized trajectories of the 1000 most abundant clonotypes. Separately sequenced CD4+ and CD8+ repertoires were used to assign the CD4 or CD8 phenotype of responding clones. TCRdb trimmed the raw reads at Q25, called clones with MiXCR and kept productive beta chains. Every CDR3 protein is listed once, alongside the most common genes and DNA of its rows. The V and J calls were determined by TCRdb, not by the authors. This sample comprises a few hundred thousand distinct CDR3 sequences, more than 15% of them detected only once. The ten biggest clones cover 20% to 25% of the sample.

Concerning this clonotype: Its binding antigen is unknown. No much larger clone is present one base from it, and per-base qualities are unavailable.

The receptor was derived from a man between 18 and 35 years old who had mild COVID-19 (a few samples of this study predate the infection). The sample titles of this study are shuffled in the database, so cell type and time point are left out; the donor was told from shared clones. The chain couples TRBV6-5 to TRBJ1-1, with TRBD1 as a weak D call on 5 bases. Sequencing was performed on PBMCs or a T cell subset sorted from them (not recorded which). The bases read TGTGCCAGCGTATCCTTCACCGGGGGGAACACTGAAGCTTTCTTT. Translated, it reads CASVSFTGGNTEAFF.